This T cell receptor (beta chain) was observed in a study of CD8 T cells in ankylosing spondylitis. Via MiXCR, TCRdb re-called the 5' RACE reads, giving one row per CDR3 protein. Among around 280,000 distinct CDR3 sequences listed, around 19% were seen once. Study-wide points: Reports say disease-linked clones showed up significantly more in matched ankylosing spondylitis synovial fluid. Earlier literature documents some of the motif variants in reactive arthritis synovial fluid and blood. It appeared that ankylosing spondylitis blood was characterized by a TCR beta motif of several highly homologous variants.

In this sample, this clonotype turned up many times. Its antigen is not identified. This CDR3 is 13 amino acids long. With 5 bases removed from V and 2 bases from J, the gap between germline ends came to 10 bases. This chain links TRBV12-3 or TRBV12-4 with TRBJ2-7, with D perhaps TRBD1 or TRBD2 (5 bases each). Material for sequencing was blood, either unsorted or a sorted T cell fraction (not recorded which). This clonotype was obtained from a male donor with ankylosing spondylitis or in good health (not recorded which). This CDR3 reads CASSAGTPYEQYV. For the CDR3, the DNA is TGTGCCAGCAGTGCCGGGACCCCCTACGAGCAGTACGTC.